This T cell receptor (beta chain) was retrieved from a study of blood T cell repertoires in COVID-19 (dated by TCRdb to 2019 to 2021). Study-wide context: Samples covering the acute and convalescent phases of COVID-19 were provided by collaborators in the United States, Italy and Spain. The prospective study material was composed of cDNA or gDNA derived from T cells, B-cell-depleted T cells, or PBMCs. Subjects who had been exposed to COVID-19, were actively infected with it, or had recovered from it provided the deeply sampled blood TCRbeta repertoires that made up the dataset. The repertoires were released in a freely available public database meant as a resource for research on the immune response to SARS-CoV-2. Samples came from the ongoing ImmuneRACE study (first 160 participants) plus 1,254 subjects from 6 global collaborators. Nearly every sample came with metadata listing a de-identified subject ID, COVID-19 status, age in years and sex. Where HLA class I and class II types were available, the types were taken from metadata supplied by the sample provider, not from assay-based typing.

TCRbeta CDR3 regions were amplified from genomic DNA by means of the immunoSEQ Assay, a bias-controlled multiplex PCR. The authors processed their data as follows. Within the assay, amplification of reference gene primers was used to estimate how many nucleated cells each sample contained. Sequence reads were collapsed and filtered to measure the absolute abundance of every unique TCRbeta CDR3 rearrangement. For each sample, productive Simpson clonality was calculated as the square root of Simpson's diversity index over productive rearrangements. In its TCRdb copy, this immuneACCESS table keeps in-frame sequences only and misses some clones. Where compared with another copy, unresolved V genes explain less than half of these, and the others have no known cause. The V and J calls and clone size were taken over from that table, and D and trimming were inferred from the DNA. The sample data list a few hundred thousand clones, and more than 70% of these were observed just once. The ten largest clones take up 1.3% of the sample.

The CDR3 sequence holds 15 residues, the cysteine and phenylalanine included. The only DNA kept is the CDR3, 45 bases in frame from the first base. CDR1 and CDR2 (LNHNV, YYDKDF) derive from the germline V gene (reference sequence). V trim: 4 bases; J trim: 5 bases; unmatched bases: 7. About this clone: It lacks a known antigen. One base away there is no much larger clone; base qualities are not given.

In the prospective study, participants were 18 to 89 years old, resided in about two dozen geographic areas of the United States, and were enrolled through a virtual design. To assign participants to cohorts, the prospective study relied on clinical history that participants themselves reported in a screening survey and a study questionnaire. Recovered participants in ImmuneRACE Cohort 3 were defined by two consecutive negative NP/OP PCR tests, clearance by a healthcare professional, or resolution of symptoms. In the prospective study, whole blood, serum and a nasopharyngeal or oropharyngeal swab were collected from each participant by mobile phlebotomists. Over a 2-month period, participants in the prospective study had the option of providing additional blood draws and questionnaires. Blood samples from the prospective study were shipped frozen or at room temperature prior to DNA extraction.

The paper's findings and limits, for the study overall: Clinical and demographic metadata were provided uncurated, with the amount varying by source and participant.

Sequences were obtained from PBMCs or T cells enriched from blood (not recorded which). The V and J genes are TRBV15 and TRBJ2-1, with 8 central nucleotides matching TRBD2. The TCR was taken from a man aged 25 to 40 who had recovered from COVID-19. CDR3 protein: CATSKGRLANNEQFF. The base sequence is TGTGCCACCAGCAAAGGACGACTAGCGAACAATGAGCAGTTCTTC.